This passage covers 13 T cell receptor beta chains from one sample sequenced in a study of T cells in tuberculosis. The protocol was immunoSEQ multiplex PCR, while the TCRdb copy is restricted to in-frame clones and leaves out a portion. Of roughly 32,000 clones in the sample, 93% are singletons; the top ten hold over 9.5%. Time point here: new active TB diagnosis, blood taken before or within 7 days of starting treatment. Sequencing used PBMCs, obtained at tuberculosis diagnosis. Every receptor here comes from an adult with tuberculosis.

This clone came up a few times. The CDR3 DNA sequence: TGCAGCGTCGCTGGACAGGGGGAGGAAAAACTGTTTTTT. Amino acids: CSVAGQGEEKLFF. The J gene is TRBJ1-4, the V gene TRBV29-1; TRBD1 agrees at 10 bases. The V and J ends lost 6 bases and 8 bases, in that order; junction bases with no gene match: 6. Germline V gene data show CDR1 as SQVTM and CDR2 as ANQGSEA. The CDR3 sequence is 13 residues long.

The genes are TRBV28 and TRBJ1-2, with 9 bases lining up with TRBD1. This CDR3 contains 16 residues. The V and J ends lost 10 bases and 4 bases, in that order; junction bases with no gene match: 16. Germline loops: CDR1 MDHEN, CDR2 SYDVKM. The CDR3 sequence: CATLRGQGPFGYGYTF. CDR3 nucleotides: TGTGCCACCCTCCGGGGACAGGGACCTTTCGGCTATGGCTACACCTTC.

The V call is TRBV9, the J call TRBJ1-1; D gene ambiguous. The CDR3 runs to 14 residues. Germline V gene data show CDR1 as SGDLS and CDR2 as YYNGEE. Between the trimmed V and J ends, which lost 2 bases and 1 base, there was a span of 9 bases. This CDR3 reads CASSVVRENTEAFF. CDR3 in DNA: TGTGCCAGCAGCGTGGTTCGGGAGAACACTGAAGCTTTCTTT. The full variable domain, rest sourced from reference TRBV9 and TRBJ1-1, is DSGVTQTPKHLITATGQRVTLRCSPRSGDLSVYWYQQSLDQGLQFLIQYYNGEERAKGNILERFSAQQFPDLHSELNLSSLELGDSALYFCASSVVRENTEAFFGQGTRLTVV.

The chain carries TRBV4-1 and TRBJ1-2, with D possibly TRBD1 on 5 matching bases. The CDR3 is 16 residues long. The germline gives CDR1 MGHRA, CDR2 YSYEKL. V lost 3 bases to trimming and J lost 4 bases, with 18 bases between them. CDR3 nucleotides: TGCGCCAGCAGCCAGAAAGTTGGGGGAGGGGTCTATGGCTACACCTTC. Its translation: CASSQKVGGGVYGYTF.

The chain carries TRBV2 and TRBJ2-3; TRBD2 matches 13 bases. V trimming: 7 bases; J trimming: 1 base; junction bases outside the gene matches: 11. This CDR3 is built from 18 residues. Germline-derived CDR1 and CDR2 are SNHLY and FYNNEI. As DNA, the CDR3 is TGTGCCAGCATTTGGACTAGCGGGGGTGGCACGGGCACAGATACGCAGTATTTT. Its translation: CASIWTSGGGTGTDTQYF. The full variable domain, its missing parts supplied by reference TRBV2 and TRBJ2-3, is EPEVTQTPSHQVTQMGQEVILRCVPISNHLYFYWYRQILGQKVEFLVSFYNNEISEKSEIFDDQFSVERPDGSNFTLKIRSTKLEDSAMYFCASIWTSGGGTGTDTQYFGPGTRLTVL.

The V and J genes are TRBV7-9 and TRBJ2-7; 8 nucleotides match TRBD2. CDR3 length: 14 residues. V lost 3 bases to trimming and J lost 2 bases; unmatched junction nucleotides: 3. Germline-derived CDR1 and CDR2 are SEHNR and FQNEAQ (reference sequence). CDR3 sequence (DNA): TGTGCCAGCAGCTTGGGACTAGAACCCTACGAGCAGTACTTC. It is translated as CASSLGLEPYEQYF.

This clone came up a few times. The chain employs TRBV6-1 and TRBJ1-5; D is unclear. The CDR3 has 14 residues. Looked up from germline, CDR1 is MNHNS and CDR2 is SASEGT. The V end was cut by 5 bases, the J end by 0 bases, with 8 bases between. CDR3 nucleotides: TGTGCCAGCAGTTTCGACATTAGCAATCAGCCCCAGCATTTT. This sequence encodes CASSFDISNQPQHF.

This clone was detected only a few times. The rearrangement links TRBV11-2 to TRBJ2-7, with D tentatively TRBD1 (6 bases). The CDR3 runs to 15 residues. Per the germline V gene, CDR1 is SGHAT and CDR2 is FQNNGV. V lost 0 bases and J lost 0, with 9 bases in between. CDR3 residues: CASSLERGSSYEQYF. DNA for the CDR3: TGTGCCAGCAGCTTAGAAAGGGGGTCCTCCTACGAGCAGTACTTC. Filled out from reference TRBV11-2 and TRBJ2-7, the complete variable domain reads EAGVAQSPRYKIIEKRQSVAFWCNPISGHATLYWYQQILGQGPKLLIQFQNNGVVDDSQLPKDRFSAERLKGVDSTLKIQPAKLEDSAVYLCASSLERGSSYEQYFGPGTRLTVT.

This rearrangement joins TRBV10-1 to TRBJ2-2, with 10 bases identical to TRBD1. Germline-derived CDR1 and CDR2 are WNHNN and SYGVQD (reference sequence). The CDR3 has 14 residues. J lost 6 bases, V lost 5 bases, and 3 bases had no gene match. The CDR3 nucleotides read TGCGCCAGCAGTTCGGACAGGGGGGCCGGGGAGCTGTTTTTT. Residues: CASSSDRGAGELFF.

The CDR3 is CASSVGYTSGNTIYF. In nucleotides, the CDR3 is TGTGCCAGCAGCGTAGGTTACACCTCTGGAAACACCATATATTTT. The V and J genes are TRBV9 and TRBJ1-3, with unresolved D. The germline V gene has CDR1 SGDLS and CDR2 YYNGEE. The germline V and J ends were trimmed by 0 bases and 0 bases, with 7 bases remaining between them. The CDR3 extends over 15 amino acids.

The J gene is TRBJ2-7, the V gene TRBV27, with TRBD2 matching over 8 bases. V gave up 5 bases and J gave up 2 bases; unmatched junction bases: 8. The CDR3 extends over 15 amino acids. Germline V gene sequence: CDR1 MNHEY, CDR2 SMNVEV (reference sequence). Here the CDR3 reads CASSLAFSGTYEQYF. The CDR3 DNA is TGTGCCAGCAGTCTGGCCTTTAGCGGGACCTACGAGCAGTACTTC.

The CDR3, as DNA: TGTGCCAGCAGCTCCGGGTACACCGGGGAGCTGTTTTTT. Its protein is CASSSGYTGELFF. The chain uses TRBV5-8 and TRBJ2-2; D is unresolved. The CDR3 has 13 amino acids. V lost 3 bases and J lost 3, with 6 bases in between. The germline V gene encodes CDR1 SGHTS and CDR2 YDEGEE.

The V gene is TRBV5-6, the J gene TRBJ1-1; D might be TRBD1 (5 bases). Germline V lookup: CDR1 SGHDT, CDR2 YYEEEE. The CDR3 consists of 16 residues. The V end was cut by 1 base, the J end by 1 base, with 14 bases between. CDR3 nucleotides: TGTGCCAGCAGCTTGACTGACAGATTTAAGAACACTGAAGCTTTCTTT. As protein: CASSLTDRFKNTEAFF.